This T cell receptor (beta chain) was captured by sequencing in a study of response to subunit inactivated influenza vaccine (dated by TCRdb to between 2018 and 2020). With respect to the entire study: Deep quantitative T cell receptor repertoire profiling was used in the study to track responses to a trivalent subunit inactivated influenza vaccine. Study-level results and caveats: It was suggested by the authors that each seasonal influenza vaccination may recruit only a limited number of new T cells.

In its sample, this clonotype was seen many times. Its binding antigen is unknown. No per-base quality is available; no much larger clone lies one base away. Library prep was done by RT-PCR. The listed sequencing device is Illumina HiSeq 2500. TCRdb took the public reads, trimmed them with fastp at Q25, ran MiXCR for clone calling and kept in-frame beta chains. Every distinct CDR3 protein forms one entry, paired with its most common genes and DNA. Across this sample there are almost 250,000 distinct CDR3 sequences, with 9.5% to 15% seen only once. Approximately 7.8% of the sample is taken by the ten largest. Including the terminal cysteine and phenylalanine, the CDR3 comprises 13 residues. CDR3 DNA only is kept here, 39 bases in frame from base 1. The junction shows trimming of 8 bases on V and 0 bases on J, plus 7 bases between the germline ends. CDR1 is given as MNHNY and CDR2 as SVGAGI, both from the germline V gene (reference sequence).

The source is a man in his forties or fifties who received an inactivated influenza vaccine. Donor details come from another sample of the same person, matched by shared clones. The sequenced sample was non-naive T cells sorted from PBMCs, obtained 14 to 15 days before vaccination. The cell subset or site label of this sample denotes: memory T cell fraction. The rearrangement joined TRBV6-6 to TRBJ2-2, with the D gene call left open. The sequence in DNA is TGTGCCAGCCGGCTCTCGAACACCGGGGAGCTGTTTTTT. It encodes CASRLSNTGELFF.